This entry features one T cell receptor beta chain sequence. Germline lookup yields CDR1 SGHTA and CDR2 FQGTGA. Trimming left V 6 bases short and J 2 bases short, with 13 bases between. This CDR3 has 14 residues. Sequencing used immunoSEQ multiplex PCR; TCRdb keeps in-frame clones, though not all of them. The table shows under 130,000 clones, with more than 80% occurring only once. This specimen belongs to a study of blood T cell repertoires in COVID-19. Across the study: Acute-phase and convalescent COVID-19 samples originated in the United States, Italy and Spain.

The chain has TRBV7-3 and TRBJ2-5; D might be TRBD2 (6 bases). Sequences were obtained from peripheral blood. The receptor comes from an elderly woman with acute or convalescent COVID-19. CDR3 in DNA: TGTGCCAGCAGATCCCGTGGGGGGCAAGAGACCCAGTACTTC. This encodes CASRSRGGQETQYF.